The rows below give T cell receptor beta chains drawn from one sample of a study of T cells expressing NK-cell markers. Each CDR3 protein gets one entry in TCRdb, which reprocessed the 5' RACE reads and gives no DNA. This sample contains about 260,000 distinct CDR3 sequences. The sample comprised blood T cells: a sorted CD56 or NKG2C T cell subset, CD4+ or CD8+ T cells, or bulk PBMC T cells (not recorded which). The receptor set was obtained from a man aged 18 to 35 in good health. Each CDR3 is given with its conserved first and last residue. Fields, in order: J gene, CDR3 length, V gene, CDR3 protein.

TRBJ2-3,16,TRBV10-2,CASSGGTSGTRDTQYF
TRBJ2-1,13,TRBV25-1,CASNRGGYNEQFF
TRBJ2-1,16,TRBV27,CASSGRQDRPFLEQFF
TRBJ1-1,13,TRBV29-1,CSLVDTEGTEAFF
TRBJ1-2,14,TRBV11-2,CASSIDRVAYGYTF
TRBJ1-5,13,TRBV19,CASSPDRAQPQHF
TRBJ1-1,15,TRBV5-1,CASSLRTTMNTEAFF
TRBJ2-5,15,TRBV12-3/TRBV12-4,CASSLLTGPGETQYF
TRBJ2-3,16,TRBV11-2,CASSAEGTYSTDTQYF
TRBJ2-2,15,TRBV24-1,CATELRIKNTGELFF
TRBJ2-3,13,TRBV12-3/TRBV12-4,CASRRTGADTQYF
TRBJ1-5,14,TRBV20-1,CSARVTGSNQPQHF
TRBJ2-7,14,TRBV15,CATSREALGYEQYF
TRBJ2-1,11,TRBV4-1,CASSQDGEQFF
TRBJ2-2,17,TRBV6-5,CASSWSPGTGLTGELFF
TRBJ2-1,16,TRBV6-5,CASSYSGGPLYNEQFF
TRBJ2-1,15,TRBV5-6,CASSPGQRPWGEQFF
TRBJ2-1,13,TRBV6-2/TRBV6-3,CASSDDSYNEQFF
TRBJ2-1,17,TRBV15,CATSRGGLEGRYNEQFF
TRBJ2-1,15,TRBV4-3,CASSQAKVHGDEQFF
TRBJ2-3,19,TRBV27,CASSRSTSGSGSRRDTQYF
TRBJ2-5,13,TRBV29-1,CSVDSNRVETQYF
TRBJ2-3,14,TRBV20-1,CSARDFGSLGTQYF
TRBJ1-4,15,TRBV6-5,CASSYAGTDYEKLFF
TRBJ2-1,15,TRBV6-5,CASSSPGFGVDEQFF
TRBJ1-5,14,TRBV7-2,CASSLETGMGPQHF
TRBJ2-3,21,TRBV14,CASSLPRRVTSGRVPTDTQYF
TRBJ2-1,15,TRBV20-1,CSARQTYSSYNEQFF
TRBJ1-1,15,TRBV19,CASSIKAPWNTEAFF
TRBJ2-7,14,TRBV29-1,CSVGPRPGSYEQYF
TRBJ1-1,11,TRBV19,CASSIGSGAFF
TRBJ2-1,16,TRBV6-2/TRBV6-3,CASTPPRGLKINEQFF
TRBJ2-5,14,TRBV29-1,CSVEDLERSETQYF
TRBJ2-1,14,TRBV12-3/TRBV12-4,CASSRRTVYNEQFF
TRBJ2-1,12,TRBV5-4,CASKGLVNEQFF
TRBJ2-7,13,TRBV29-1,CSVELPHSGEQYF
TRBJ2-1,20,TRBV7-8,CASSLSAPWQRLAGGPKQFF
TRBJ2-5,17,TRBV7-8,CASSGVARLDEQETQYF
TRBJ2-3,14,TRBV10-3,CAISERDFTDTQYF
TRBJ2-5,15,TRBV24-1,CATSDGLAGTVTQYF
TRBJ2-7,13,TRBV10-3,CAISPRGDYEQYF
TRBJ2-3,15,TRBV12-3/TRBV12-4,CASSLGGQVTDTQYF
TRBJ1-5,14,TRBV30,CAWSGDRGYQPQHF
TRBJ2-7,16,TRBV6-1,CASSPGQTSVSYEQYF
TRBJ2-6,15,TRBV11-3,CASGSGGSGANVLTF
TRBJ2-7,16,TRBV20-1,CSASRALAAFMYEQYF
TRBJ1-2,13,TRBV12-3/TRBV12-4,CASSFGLDYGYTF
TRBJ2-5,14,TRBV29-1,CSVVIQDRGGTQYF
TRBJ2-3,14,TRBV11-2,CASSLTGPGDTQYF
TRBJ2-3,15,TRBV5-1,CASSLISGSPDTQYF
TRBJ2-5,11,TRBV20-1,CSGKLAETQYF